This T cell receptor beta chain derives from a study of T cell responses to AZD1222 COVID-19 vaccine. Produced via immunoSEQ multiplex PCR; TCRdb's table is partial and in-frame only. The repertoire holds some 92,000 clones, with roughly nine tenths as singletons. The junction had 2 bases not matched to a gene; V was cut back by 4 bases and J by 3 bases. The CDR3 runs to 14 residues. The germline V gene encodes CDR1 MNHEY and CDR2 SVGEGT. Turning to this clone: Its antigen is not identified. Additional DNA sequences in this sample encode the identical CDR3.

Study-wide findings and caveats: The reported proportion of spike-specific TCRs targeting unmutated variant regions was nearly half. With dominance at 160-218 and 743-854, vaccine-associated CD4 TCRs spanned spike. Scientists sampled the repertoires only once the peak T cell response had passed. Only a handful of AZD1222 recipients were seropositive at baseline.

This chain connects TRBV6-2 or TRBV6-3 to TRBJ2-3; 9 nucleotides line up with TRBD2. This receptor was obtained from an adult in good health. This material consisted of peripheral blood, taken on day 0 of AZD1222 vaccination. CDR3 in amino acids: CASSLAGGTDTQYF. CDR3 coding DNA: TGTGCCAGCAGTTTGGCGGGGGGGACAGATACGCAGTATTTT.